Shown below are 21 T cell receptor beta chains from a single sample sequenced in a study of CD8+ T cells in alopecia areata. Pooled cutaneous lymph node cells were sorted using CD4, CD8alpha, NKG2D, NKG2ACE and other markers. Once RNA had been extracted, it was reverse transcribed into cDNA to act as the sequencing template. The method was immunoSEQ multiplex PCR; TCRdb's version includes in-frame clones alone and lacks a portion of them. The sample contains approximately 300,000 clones, none of them singletons. Source material: CD4+ T cells sorted from a lymph node. These receptors were collected from a C3H/HeJ mouse with alopecia areata. As its MHC haplotype, the strain has H2-k.

This clone occurred a few times. The listed genes are named as in mouse. The read gets to within 4 residues of the CDR3 end, and the germline J gene fills in the rest. The rearrangement joins TRBV5 to TRBJ1-2; TRBD1 agrees at 7 bases. CDR3 size: 15 residues. Germline V lookup: CDR1 LGHNA, CDR2 YNLKQL (reference sequence). After removal of 0 bases from V and 2 bases from J, the junction contained 3 bases not matched to a gene. CDR3 DNA (partial): TGTGCCAGCAGCCAAGAGGCCAGGGGGAACTCC. Protein: CASSQEARGNS. The CDR3 in its entirety is CASSQEARGNSDYTF.

This clone occurred a few times. Mouse gene names apply. The read falls 3 residues short of the CDR3 end, and the missing part is taken from the germline J gene. This chain joins TRBV5 and TRBJ1-6; 10 bases map to TRBD1. TRBJ1-6 is an ORF for which the function is uncertain. V trimming: 0 bases; J trimming: 5 bases; junction bases outside the gene matches: 4. This CDR3 region has 17 residues. The germline V gene encodes CDR1 LGHNA and CDR2 YNLKQL (reference sequence). The chain's CDR3 is CASSQDPGQGDNSPLYF. The CDR3 bases that were read are TGTGCCAGCAGCCAAGATCCCGGACAGGGGGATAATTCGCCC.

There are a few counts of this clone. Gene and germline names: mouse. The CDR3 end falls 4 residues outside the read, so it is completed with the germline J gene. The chain links TRBV13-1 to TRBJ2-7, with 11 bases that match TRBD2. CDR3 size: 13 residues. CDR1 and CDR2 from the germline V gene are NSHNY and SYGAGN. The CDR3 region is CASKDWGEDEQYF. CDR3 bases read: TGTGCCAGCAAGGACTGGGGGGAGGAT.

This clone was seen a few times. Here the gene names and germline are mouse. The read terminates 4 residues ahead of where the CDR3 ends, so the germline J gene completes it. This chain connects TRBV13-1 to TRBJ1-1; 8 nucleotides match TRBD1. This CDR3 is 14 amino acids long. CDR1 is NSHNY, CDR2 SYGAGN, per germline. V dropped 6 bases and J dropped 1; count of bases not matched to a gene: 5. The CDR3 DNA, read in part, is TGTGCCAGCAAATCCGGGACAGGGAACACA. Its translation is CASKSGTGNT. In full, the CDR3 reads CASKSGTGNTEVFF.

This clone was detected only a few times. The gene names given are mouse names. Read sequence stops 4 residues before the CDR3 end, and the germline J gene provides the missing end. The identical CDR3 is also encoded by other nucleotide sequences in the sample. V usage is TRBV13-3 and J usage is TRBJ2-5; 12 nucleotides align to TRBD2. Germline V CDR1 and CDR2: NNHDY, SYVADS. CDR3 length: 15 residues. The trim removed 4 bases at V and 2 bases at J, leaving 2 bases unmatched. The part of the CDR3 DNA that was read is TGTGCCAGCAGTCCGGGACTGGGGGGCCAAGAC. Translating it yields CASSPGLGGQD. The whole CDR3 reads CASSPGLGGQDTQYF.

This clone came up a few times. The gene names here belong to mouse. The CDR3 end lies 4 residues beyond the end of the read and is filled in from the germline J gene. The rearrangement links TRBV19 to TRBJ2-7, with unresolved D. The length of the CDR3 is 12 residues. Germline CDR1 FNHDT, CDR2 SITEND (reference sequence). The ends were cut back, 4 bases at V and 3 bases at J, with 8 bases in the middle. CDR3 sequence reads: CASSPKGYEQYF. The sequenced CDR3 bases are TGTGCCAGCAGTCCTAAGGGCTAT.

This clone was picked up many times. Mouse names are used for the genes. With the read ending 4 residues before the CDR3 end, the germline J gene is used to fill in that end. This CDR3 is also generated by other DNA sequences in the sample. The genes are TRBV1 and TRBJ1-2; 11 positions match TRBD1. Germline V CDR1 and CDR2: NSQYPW, LRSPGD (reference sequence). This CDR3 region has 15 residues. After removal of 1 base from V and 2 bases from J, the junction contained 0 bases not matched to a gene. Partial CDR3 DNA: TGCACCTGCAGTGCAGGGACAGGGGGCAACTCC. Translation: CTCSAGTGGNS. The CDR3 in its entirety is CTCSAGTGGNSDYTF.

This clone has just a few counts. The germline and genes are mouse ones. The read gets to within 3 residues of the CDR3 end, and the germline J gene fills in the rest. The J gene is TRBJ1-6, the V gene TRBV1; 10 bases are shared with TRBD1. TRBJ1-6 is noted as an ORF with a role that remains uncertain. The CDR3 runs to 17 residues. V shed 1 base, J shed 7 bases, and the junction held 7 bases outside the gene matches. The germline V gene encodes CDR1 NSQYPW and CDR2 LRSPGD (reference sequence). The DNA read from the CDR3 is TGCACCTGCAGTGCAGTGGGGACAGGGGTGGGGAATTCGCCC. Encoded protein: CTCSAVGTGVGNSP. The entire CDR3 protein is CTCSAVGTGVGNSPLYF.

With regard to this clone: These gene names are mouse names. The read terminates 4 residues ahead of where the CDR3 ends, so the germline J gene completes it. This chain joins TRBV1 and TRBJ2-7, with 11 nucleotides matching TRBD1. This CDR3 has 16 residues. CDR1 is NSQYPW, CDR2 LRSPGD, per germline (reference sequence). V dropped 2 bases and J dropped 2; count of bases not matched to a gene: 5. The covered CDR3 bases are TGCACCTGCAGTGCAAATCCGGGACAGGGGGCCTAT. Its protein product is CTCSANPGQGAY. The CDR3 in its entirety is CTCSANPGQGAYEQYF.

In its sample, this clone was seen many times. The listed genes are named as in mouse. From the germline J gene comes the end of the CDR3, since the read stops 4 residues before it. The J gene is TRBJ2-5, the V gene TRBV17, with D perhaps TRBD2 (7 bases). Germline CDR1 and CDR2: MNHDT and YYDKIL. The CDR3 sequence is 14 residues long. Incomplete CDR3 DNA: TGTGCTAGCAGTAGTGGGGGGCGCGAGGAC. It specifies CASSSGGRED. In full, the CDR3 reads CASSSGGREDTQYF. The full variable domain, rest sourced from reference TRBV17 and TRBJ2-5, is DTTVKQNPRYKLARVGKPVNLICSQTMNHDTMYWYQKKPNQAPKLLLFYYDKILNREADTFEKFQSSRPNNSFCSLYIGSAGLEYSAMYLCASSSGGREDTQYFGPGTRLLVL.

This clone was detected only a few times. Gene names and germline match the mouse. The CDR3 end falls 4 residues outside the read, so it is completed with the germline J gene. The V gene is TRBV1, the J gene TRBJ2-1; 9 bases fit TRBD2. From germline, CDR1 is NSQYPW and CDR2 LRSPGD (reference sequence). V lost 0 bases and J lost 4; bases outside the gene matches: 4. This CDR3 is 16 amino acids long. The part of the CDR3 DNA that was read is TGCACCTGCAGTGCAGAGGCTGGGGGGGGTTATGCT. It is translated as CTCSAEAGGGYA. The full CDR3 sequence reads CTCSAEAGGGYAEQFF. The complete variable domain, with remaining parts taken from reference TRBV1 and TRBJ2-1, reads VTLLEQNPRWRLVPRGQAVNLRCILKNSQYPWMSWYQQDLQKQLQWLFTLRSPGDKEVKSLPGADYLATRVTDTELRLQVANMSQGRTLYCTCSAEAGGGYAEQFFGPGTRLTVL.

This clone was seen a handful of times. Genes and germline are mouse. CDR3 bases read: TGTGCCAGCAGCCGGGGGACTGGGAGCTAT. Translation gives CASSRGTGSY. The CDR3 in full is CASSRGTGSYEQYF. The rearrangement uses TRBV5 and TRBJ2-7, with 9 bases lining up with TRBD2. Sequencing ends 4 residues short of the CDR3 end; the germline J gene provides the rest. J gave up 3 bases and V 4 bases, and 4 bases lay outside the gene matches. The CDR3 sequence is 14 residues long. Per the germline V gene, CDR1 is LGHNA and CDR2 is YNLKQL (reference sequence).

About this clone: The listed genes are named as in mouse. The read terminates 4 residues ahead of where the CDR3 ends, so the germline J gene completes it. The same CDR3 is also encoded by other DNA sequences in this sample. The chain employs TRBV5 and TRBJ2-7; TRBD2 agrees at 8 bases. Germline lookup yields CDR1 LGHNA and CDR2 YNLKQL (reference sequence). The CDR3 has 13 amino acids. The CDR3 loop is CASSPDWAYEQYF. Partial CDR3 DNA: TGTGCCAGCAGCCCGGACTGGGCTTAT.

For this clone: Gene names and germline refer to mouse. The read ends 4 residues before the CDR3 terminus; that terminus is restored from the germline J gene. This specimen includes other DNA sequences encoding the same CDR3. The genes are TRBV5 and TRBJ2-5; D may be TRBD2 (6 bases). Germline loops: CDR1 LGHNA, CDR2 YNLKQL (reference sequence). V lost 0 bases and J lost 1, with 8 bases in between. This CDR3 spans 15 amino acids. This CDR3 reads CASSQERGDQDTQYF. The covered CDR3 bases are TGTGCCAGCAGCCAAGAACGGGGGGACCAAGAC.

This clone has a handful of counts. Each gene name is a mouse one. The read terminates 4 residues ahead of where the CDR3 ends, so the germline J gene completes it. This chain links TRBV19 with TRBJ2-1; D remains ambiguous. Trimming shortened V by 2 bases and J by 0 bases, and 9 bases separated the two germline ends. CDR3 length: 15 amino acids. Germline V gene data show CDR1 as FNHDT and CDR2 as SITEND (reference sequence). CDR3 loop: CASSILKNNYAEQFF. Incomplete CDR3 DNA: TGTGCCAGCAGTATTCTGAAAAATAACTATGCT.

This clone was counted a few times. The gene names given are mouse names. The read stops 4 residues short of the end of the CDR3; the missing end is completed from the germline J gene. V and J are TRBV1 and TRBJ2-1, with D maybe TRBD1 (6 bases). Trimming removed 0 bases at V and 2 bases at J, with 11 bases between. CDR1 NSQYPW and CDR2 LRSPGD come from the germline V gene (reference sequence). The CDR3 extends over 16 amino acids. CDR3 region: CTCSADQGLDYAEQFF. The sequenced part of the CDR3 DNA is TGCACCTGCAGTGCAGATCAGGGGTTGGACTATGCT.

Note on this clone: Gene names follow the mouse nomenclature. Sequencing ends 4 residues short of the CDR3 end; the germline J gene provides the rest. This rearrangement joins TRBV5 to TRBJ2-3, with 13 nucleotides matching TRBD2. This CDR3 has 18 residues. CDR1 is LGHNA, CDR2 YNLKQL, per germline (reference sequence). V lost 1 base to trimming and J lost 0 bases; unmatched junction nucleotides: 4. The CDR3 bases that were read are TGTGCCAGCAGCCAAGTGGGGACTGGGGGGGGTAGTGCAGAA. This encodes CASSQVGTGGGSAE. The CDR3 as a whole reads CASSQVGTGGGSAETLYF.

To note about this clone: The gene names given are mouse names. The read halts 4 residues ahead of the CDR3 end, with the missing end drawn from the germline J gene. This sequence joins TRBV1 and TRBJ1-1; the D gene is possibly TRBD1 (6 bases). The length of the CDR3 is 16 residues. Germline CDR1 is NSQYPW and CDR2 is LRSPGD (reference sequence). Trimming took off 0 bases at V and 0 bases at J, with 11 bases between the two ends. The CDR3 loop reads CTCSADIRDTNTEVFF. The sequenced CDR3 bases are TGCACCTGCAGTGCAGATATCCGGGACACAAACACA.

Worth noting for this clone: Gene names denote mouse genes. Read sequence stops 4 residues before the CDR3 end, and the germline J gene provides the missing end. The V and J genes are TRBV17 and TRBJ2-3, with 10 nucleotides matching TRBD2. Germline CDR1 MNHDT, CDR2 YYDKIL. The CDR3 consists of 14 residues. V shed 6 bases, J shed 1 base, and the junction held 1 base outside the gene matches. CDR3 bases read: TGTGCTAGCAGGGACTGGGGGCGTGCAGAA. It encodes CASRDWGRAE. The complete CDR3 sequence is CASRDWGRAETLYF.

On this clone: Genes and germline are mouse. The read is 4 residues too short to cover the CDR3 end, so that end is filled in from the germline J gene. The gene calls are TRBV19 and TRBJ2-7; possible D gene TRBD2, 7 bases. The CDR3 extends over 13 amino acids. Germline CDR1 is FNHDT and CDR2 is SITEND (reference sequence). V was trimmed by 3 bases and J by 3 bases, leaving 10 bases between them. CDR3 DNA (partial): TGTGCCAGCAGTACGGGGGGCCACTAT. As protein: CASSTGGHY. The whole CDR3 region reads CASSTGGHYEQYF. Using reference TRBV19 and TRBJ2-7 for the parts outside the CDR3, the full variable domain is GGIITQTPKFLIGQEGQKLTLKCQQNFNHDTMYWYRQDSGKGLRLIYYSITENDLQKGDLSEGYDASREKKSSFSLTVTSAQKNEMAVFLCASSTGGHYEQYFGPGTRLTVL.

This clone was seen a handful of times. Germline and genes: mouse. The missing CDR3 end, 4 residues past where the read stops, is filled in from the germline J gene. This chain uses TRBV17 with TRBJ2-3, with D perhaps matching TRBD1 (6 bases). Germline-derived CDR1 and CDR2 are MNHDT and YYDKIL. V lost 8 bases, J lost 0 bases, and 15 bases lay in between. The length of the CDR3 is 15 residues. This CDR3 is CASATGHSSAETLYF. The CDR3 DNA, read in part, is TGTGCTAGCGCCACGGGACACTCTAGTGCAGAA.